This passage covers 21 T cell receptor beta chains from one sample sequenced in a study. TCRdb fed the 5' RACE reads into MiXCR, producing one record per CDR3 protein. The sample records about 7,200 distinct CDR3 sequences, roughly 40% being singletons. Sequences were obtained from memory CD4+ T cells sorted from blood. This sample's subset: memory CD4+ T cells, CD4+CD45RO+CD25-. These receptors all come from a female donor with breast cancer.

The chain couples TRBV12-3 or TRBV12-4 to TRBJ1-1; a weak D match, TRBD1 (6 bases). V dropped 6 bases and J dropped 2 bases, with 13 bases sitting between them. The CDR3 runs 14 residues. The CDR3 DNA reads TGTGCCAGCAGACTACAGGGTTTAAACACTGAAGCTTTCTTT. This sequence encodes CASRLQGLNTEAFF.

The chain combines TRBV20-1 with TRBJ2-7; D possibly corresponds to TRBD1 (6 bases). CDR3 length: 12 residues. The V end lost 6 bases, the J end lost 3 bases, and 12 bases lay between the germline ends. CDR1 and CDR2 from the germline V gene are DFQATT and SNEGSKA (reference sequence). The CDR3, as DNA: TGCAGTGCCGATAAGGACAGCTACGAGCAGTACTTC. Its protein is CSADKDSYEQYF.

This clonotype was detected only once. The rearrangement joins TRBV20-1 to TRBJ2-1; the match to TRBD2 covers 7 bases. J lost 3 bases, V lost 6 bases, and 5 bases had no gene match. This CDR3 has 13 amino acids. Germline lookup yields CDR1 DFQATT and CDR2 SNEGSKA (reference sequence). This chain's CDR3 is CSAFRDYYNEQFF. The CDR3 DNA reads as TGCAGTGCCTTCCGGGACTACTACAATGAGCAGTTCTTC.

Details on this clonotype: A much larger clone differs by one base, so this may be a read error. The chain employs TRBV19 and TRBJ2-5; possibly TRBD1 for D (5 bases). V was cut by 6 bases and J by 2 bases, with 10 bases left in between. The CDR3 extends over 13 amino acids. Germline V lookup: CDR1 LNHDA, CDR2 SQIVND (reference sequence). The CDR3 sequence: CASSSGSQETQYF. CDR3 nucleotide sequence: TGTGCCAGTAGCTCAGGGTCGCAAGAGACCCAGTACTTC.

This clonotype came up a few times. The chain carries TRBV20-1 and TRBJ2-1, with TRBD2 identical over 8 bases. There are 16 residues in the CDR3. Germline CDR1 and CDR2: DFQATT and SNEGSKA (reference sequence). V dropped 2 bases and J dropped 0; count of bases not matched to a gene: 6. The CDR3 sequence is CSARSPLAASYNEQFF. The CDR3 coding sequence is TGCAGTGCTAGAAGCCCACTAGCGGCCTCCTACAATGAGCAGTTCTTC.

This chain links TRBV5-1 with TRBJ1-2; unclear D gene. Per the germline V gene, CDR1 is SGHRS and CDR2 is YFSETQ. Trimming pared 4 bases from V and 5 bases from J, leaving 15 bases between. This CDR3 is built from 14 residues. CDR3 sequence (DNA): TGCGCCAGCAGCCCAGAAGGACCCCTTTATGGCTACACCTTC. Translating gives CASSPEGPLYGYTF.

The rearrangement joins TRBV6-5 to TRBJ1-5, with 7 positions matching TRBD1. The CDR3 runs to 16 residues. Germline CDR1 is MNHEY and CDR2 is SVGAGI. V shed 6 bases and J 4 bases; nucleotides not matched to a gene: 12. CDR3 region: CASRMTGTAENQPQHF. DNA of the CDR3: TGTGCCAGCAGAATGACAGGGACAGCGGAGAATCAGCCCCAGCATTTT.

This clonotype was picked up one time. This CDR3 fails to terminate in the conserved phenylalanine or tryptophan, so it likely reflects a read error. The chain has TRBV6-1 and TRBJ2-7; no reliable D call. Germline loops: CDR1 MNHNS, CDR2 SASEGT. Trimming shortened V by 7 bases and J by 2 bases, and 18 bases separated the two germline ends. The CDR3 is 15 residues long. CDR3 bases: TGTGCCAGCAAAATAAGTGAAATTAGGGCCTACGAGCAGTACTCC. Its protein is CASKISEIRAYEQYS.

The chain recombines TRBV7-3 with TRBJ2-2; 7 nucleotides align to TRBD2. CDR1 and CDR2 (germline): SGHTA, FQGTGA. Losses at the gene ends were 1 base for V and 3 bases for J; bases not matched to a gene: 5. The CDR3 is 16 amino acids. The CDR3 nucleotides are TGTGCCAGCAGCTTAAGAGGTGGACTAGACACCGGGGAGCTGTTTTTT. Translated, it gives CASSLRGGLDTGELFF.

By its share, this clonotype is medium-sized. CDR3 loop: CAGRTSGQSGYTF. As DNA, the CDR3 is TGTGCCGGAAGAACCTCGGGACAGTCAGGCTACACCTTC. The chain employs TRBV2 and TRBJ1-2, with 7 bases that match TRBD1. Germline CDR1 reads SNHLY; CDR2 reads FYNNEI. Trimming took 11 bases from V and 8 from J; bases not matched to a gene: 14. The CDR3 has 13 residues.

As regards this clonotype: This may arise from a read error, as a much more abundant clone is one base away. The genes are TRBV9 and TRBJ2-3; 7 bases map to TRBD1. This CDR3 is built from 16 residues. Per the germline V gene, CDR1 is SGDLS and CDR2 is YYNGEE. V dropped 1 base and J dropped 2; count of bases not matched to a gene: 7. In DNA, the CDR3 is TGTGCCAGCAGCGTATTGGGGACAGCGTCCACAGATACGCAGTATTTT. Its protein product is CASSVLGTASTDTQYF.

This clonotype was seen a single time. One end of the junction does not line up with germline, which may come from a read error. This chain links TRBV12-5 with TRBJ1-5; D gene ambiguous. Germline V gives CDR1 LGHNT, CDR2 FRNRAP. This CDR3 contains 15 residues. The CDR3 reads CASSPRGVGYQPQRF. CDR3 sequence (DNA): TGTGCCAGCAGCCCACGCGGGGTGGGATATCAGCCCCAGCGTTTT.

This clonotype is labeled medium-sized. The rearrangement uses TRBV9 and TRBJ2-3; possible D gene TRBD2, 5 bases. V was pared by 4 bases and J by 5 bases, with 17 bases between. The germline gives CDR1 SGDLS, CDR2 YYNGEE. The CDR3 spans 15 residues. The DNA of the CDR3 is TGTGCCAGCAGCCCAAGACCGGGGAACAGAGATACGCAGTATTTT. It is translated as CASSPRPGNRDTQYF.

A single count supports this clonotype. The junction departs from the called germline gene at one end, perhaps through a read error. The chain couples TRBV12-3 or TRBV12-4 to TRBJ1-4; no reliable D call. The CDR3 spans 15 residues. CDR3 protein: CASSFGSTTNEKLFF. The CDR3 DNA reads as TGTGCCAGCAGTTTCGGATCCACAACTAACGAAAAACTGTTTTTT.

The chain combines TRBV5-6 with TRBJ2-5; TRBD1 is a possible D gene (6 bases). Germline V gene lookup returns CDR1 SGHDT and CDR2 YYEEEE. The CDR3 totals 12 residues. V lost 4 bases, J lost 4 bases, and 8 bases lay in between. The CDR3 DNA is TGTGCCAGCAGCCAGGACAGAGAGACCCAGTACTTC. This codes for CASSQDRETQYF.

The chain links TRBV15 to TRBJ2-5; 9 nucleotides match TRBD2. Germline values: CDR1 LNHNV, CDR2 YYDKDF (reference sequence). This CDR3 has 16 amino acids. V was clipped by 1 base and J by 3 bases; unmatched bases: 6. The CDR3 nucleotides read TGTGCCACCAGCAGAGTCAGGACTAGCGAAGAAGAGACCCAGTACTTC. Its translation is CATSRVRTSEEETQYF.

This clonotype is deemed medium-sized. This chain uses TRBV30 with TRBJ2-1, with D unresolved. The CDR3 sequence is 12 residues long. V lost 3 bases to trimming and J lost 0 bases, with 3 bases between them. Looked up from germline, CDR1 is GTSNPN and CDR2 is SVGIG (reference sequence). The CDR3 sequence is CAWSGSYNEQFF. The CDR3 DNA is TGTGCCTGGAGCGGCTCCTACAATGAGCAGTTCTTC. Based on the CDR3 plus reference TRBV30 and TRBJ2-1, the full variable domain is SQTIHQWPATLVQPVGSPLSLECTVEGTSNPNLYWYRQAAGRGLQLLFYSVGIGQISSEVPQNLSASRPQDRQFILSSKKLLLSDSGFYLCAWSGSYNEQFFGPGTRLTVL.

The V call is TRBV6-2 or TRBV6-3, the J call TRBJ2-1, with D uncertain. V lost 0 bases and J 0 bases, leaving 6 bases between the germline ends. The germline V gene has CDR1 MNHEY and CDR2 SVGEGT. CDR3 length equals 15 residues. CDR3 sequence reads: CASSYSRISYNEQFF. DNA of the CDR3: TGTGCCAGCAGTTACTCTAGAATCTCCTACAATGAGCAGTTCTTC.

This clonotype appeared a few times. This chain connects TRBV4-1 to TRBJ1-2, with unresolved D. CDR3 length: 15 amino acids. Germline CDR1 MGHRA, CDR2 YSYEKL. Trimming left V 4 bases short and J 6 bases short, with 18 bases between. CDR3 sequence: CASSPLHGQHDGYTF. The CDR3 DNA follows: TGCGCCAGCAGCCCCCTCCACGGGCAGCACGATGGCTACACCTTC.

This clonotype appeared a few times. This sequence joins TRBV12-3 or TRBV12-4 and TRBJ2-7; no clear D. The CDR3 has 11 residues. Trimming shortened V by 2 bases and J by 3 bases, and 2 bases separated the two germline ends. CDR3 residues: CASSLNYEQYF. CDR3 sequence (DNA): TGTGCCAGCAGTTTAAACTACGAGCAGTACTTC.

This clonotype rates as medium-sized (0.01 to 0.1%). The rearrangement links TRBV20-1 to TRBJ1-1, with D unclear. The CDR3 extends over 14 amino acids. In germline, CDR1 is DFQATT, CDR2 SNEGSKA (reference sequence). The V end lost 0 bases, the J end lost 2 bases, and 10 bases lay between the germline ends. The DNA for the CDR3 is TGCAGTGCTAGAGATAGGTTGGGAAACACTGAAGCTTTCTTT. This encodes CSARDRLGNTEAFF.